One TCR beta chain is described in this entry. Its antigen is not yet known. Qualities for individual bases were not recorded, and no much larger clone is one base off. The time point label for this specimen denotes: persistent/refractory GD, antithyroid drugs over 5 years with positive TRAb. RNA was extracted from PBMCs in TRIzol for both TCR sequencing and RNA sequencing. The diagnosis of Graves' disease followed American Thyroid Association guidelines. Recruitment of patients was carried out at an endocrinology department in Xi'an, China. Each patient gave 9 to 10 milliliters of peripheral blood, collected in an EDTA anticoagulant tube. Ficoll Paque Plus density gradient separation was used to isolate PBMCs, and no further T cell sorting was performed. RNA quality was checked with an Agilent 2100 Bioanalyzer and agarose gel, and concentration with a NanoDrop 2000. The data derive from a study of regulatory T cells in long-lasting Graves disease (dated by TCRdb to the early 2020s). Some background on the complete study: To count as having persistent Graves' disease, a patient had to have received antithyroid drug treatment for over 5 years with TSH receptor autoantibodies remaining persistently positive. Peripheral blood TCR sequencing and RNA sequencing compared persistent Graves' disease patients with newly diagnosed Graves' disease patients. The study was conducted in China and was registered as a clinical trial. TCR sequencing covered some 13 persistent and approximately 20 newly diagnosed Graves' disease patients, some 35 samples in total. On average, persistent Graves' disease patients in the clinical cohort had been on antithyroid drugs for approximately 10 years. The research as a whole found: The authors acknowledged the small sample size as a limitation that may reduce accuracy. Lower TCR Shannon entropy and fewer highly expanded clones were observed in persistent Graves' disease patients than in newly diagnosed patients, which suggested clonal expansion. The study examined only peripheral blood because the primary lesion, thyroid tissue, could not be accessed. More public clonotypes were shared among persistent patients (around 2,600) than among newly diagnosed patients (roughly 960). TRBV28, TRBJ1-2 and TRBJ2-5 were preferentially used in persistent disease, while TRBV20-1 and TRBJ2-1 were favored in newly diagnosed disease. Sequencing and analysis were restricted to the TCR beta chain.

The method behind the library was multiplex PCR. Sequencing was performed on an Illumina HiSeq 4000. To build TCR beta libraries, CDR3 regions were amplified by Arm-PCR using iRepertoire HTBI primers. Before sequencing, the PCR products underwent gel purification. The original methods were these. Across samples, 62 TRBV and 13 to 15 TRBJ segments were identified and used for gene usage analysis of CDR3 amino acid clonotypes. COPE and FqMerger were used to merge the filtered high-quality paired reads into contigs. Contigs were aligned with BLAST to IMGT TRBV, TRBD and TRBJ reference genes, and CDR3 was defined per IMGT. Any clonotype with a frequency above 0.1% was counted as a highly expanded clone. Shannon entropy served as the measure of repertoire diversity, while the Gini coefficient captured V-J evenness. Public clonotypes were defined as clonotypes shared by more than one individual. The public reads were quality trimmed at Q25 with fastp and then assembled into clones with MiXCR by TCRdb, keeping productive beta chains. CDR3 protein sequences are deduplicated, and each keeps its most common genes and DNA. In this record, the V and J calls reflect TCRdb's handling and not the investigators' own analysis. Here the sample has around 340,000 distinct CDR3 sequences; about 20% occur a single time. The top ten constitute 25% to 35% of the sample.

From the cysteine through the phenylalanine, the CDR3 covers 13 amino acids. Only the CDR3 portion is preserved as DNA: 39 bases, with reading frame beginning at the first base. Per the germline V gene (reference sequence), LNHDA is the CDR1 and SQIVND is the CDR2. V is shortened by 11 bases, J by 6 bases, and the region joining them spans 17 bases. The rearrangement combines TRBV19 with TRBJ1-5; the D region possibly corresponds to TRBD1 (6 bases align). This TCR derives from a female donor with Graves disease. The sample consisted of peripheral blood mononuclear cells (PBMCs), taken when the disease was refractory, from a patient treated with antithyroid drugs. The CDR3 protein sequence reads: CASGRRGGQPQHF. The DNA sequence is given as TGTGCCTCGGGTCGCAGGGGCGGTCAGCCCCAGCATTTT.